The following is a TCR beta chain sequence with its context. As yet, its antigen is unknown. The sample belongs to a study of cytomegalovirus exposure and HLA in healthy donors. General study points: The records held CMV serostatus as the only immune exposure information. Accurate prediction of most subjects' HLA-A and HLA-B alleles from TCR beta sequences was reported.

PCR employed 60 Vbeta and 13 Jbeta primers. Assay: immunoSEQ multiplex PCR; the TCRdb copy retains only in-frame clones and omits some. The repertoire holds under 200,000 clones, with about 70% as singletons. The germline CDR1 and CDR2 sequences are SNHLY and FYNNEI. The length of the CDR3 is 14 residues. V dropped 3 bases and J dropped 7 bases, with 13 bases sitting between them. The chain links TRBV2 to TRBJ1-5; TRBD1 might be the D (6 bases). Sequencing input: PBMCs. This TCR was recovered from a woman aged 25 to 45 in good health and CMV-seronegative. CDR3 DNA sequence: TGTGCCAGCAGTGATAGGGGGTTCGGACAGCCCCAGCATTTT. Translating it yields CASSDRGFGQPQHF.